This TCR beta chain was sequenced for a study of CD8+ T cells in alopecia areata (dated by TCRdb to the late 2010s). In the study overall: The study used high-throughput TCRbeta sequencing to examine T cell clonal expansion in alopecia areata, in both the C3H/HeJ mouse model and human patients. In humans, TCRbeta sequencing was performed on scalp tissue and on sorted CD4+ and CD8+ peripheral blood T cells from healthy controls and from patients with patchy or totalis/universalis alopecia areata. Clonality in the scalp was compared among normal scalp (n=4), patchy alopecia areata scalp (n=8), and alopecia totalis/universalis scalp (n=8). RNA came from the PAXgene miRNA kit for fixed scalp, the miRNeasy kit for PBMCs, and the RNeasy kit for mouse skin. Amplification of TCRbeta CDR3 regions was done by immunoSEQ multiplex PCR using 35 Vbeta forward primers and 13 Jbeta reverse primers.

Concerning this clone: There is no known antigen for this receptor. There are no base qualities to consult, and no much larger clone falls within one base.

Peripheral blood and lesional scalp punch biopsies were obtained from patients with alopecia areata. PBMCs were isolated by density centrifugation and stained for CD3, CD4 and CD8, after which CD4+ and CD8+ T cells were sorted on a FACSAria. The untreated alopecia areata patients were recruited through a multicenter biomarker study. Blood CD8+ T cells from roughly 5 biomarker-study patients were further sorted into NKG2D-low and NKG2D-high fractions. The library was obtained by the immunoSEQ multiplex PCR assay. To provide template for TCR sequencing, every sample had RNA extracted and reverse transcribed into cDNA. SuperScript III was used to make first-strand cDNA, primed with a 2:1 mix of oligo-dT and random hexamers. A synthetic immune receptor repertoire was used to measure amplification bias, and any remaining bias was corrected computationally. The paper's processing steps were these. After raw reads were preprocessed to remove errors, the CDR3 was defined following IMGT conventions as running from the conserved cysteine to phenylalanine. Clonality was computed by normalizing Shannon entropy by log2 of the number of productive unique TCRs and subtracting the result from 1. Scalp TCRbeta sequences were cross-referenced with sorted blood CD4 and CD8 repertoires so that the CD4 or CD8 identity of scalp clones could be inferred. TCRdb stores this immuneACCESS table with in-frame sequences only. Part of the clones is absent; in the studies checked, under half of the shortfall reflects unresolved V genes, and no reason is known for the rest. From that table come the V and J calls and clone size; the DNA was used to work out D and trimming. This sample lists 65,000 to 95,000 clones; about 51% were detected once. The top ten hold 5.5% to 6% of the sample.

What the research found in general, with its limitations: Unlike mouse skin, which is dominated by gammadelta T cells, normal human skin has resident alphabeta T cells that are also sequenced, and this complicates analysis of the scalp TCR repertoire. Lesional scalp, especially in alopecia totalis/universalis, showed higher clonality and more expanded CD8+ clones than normal scalp, suggesting antigenic drive. TCR sequences shared between patients were less clear than in mice, possibly partly because of HLA diversity in the patient population.

The source of this sequence is a human donor with alopecia areata. The sample comprised NKG2D-high CD8+ T cells sorted from blood. This sample's cell subset or site label indicates: sorted CD8+ NKG2D-high blood T cells.

The CDR3 corresponds to CASGLVVNTGELFF. In nucleotides, the sequence is TGTGCTAGTGGTTTGGTAGTGAACACCGGGGAGCTGTTTTTT. This chain is built from TRBV12-5 and TRBJ2-2; no D gene can be assigned with confidence. CDR1 and CDR2, looked up from the germline V gene, are LGHNT and FRNRAP. V is shortened by 0 bases, J by 1 base, and the region joining them spans 3 bases. The CDR3 covers 14 residues, taking in both the cysteine and the phenylalanine. Only the CDR3 part of the read is kept: 42 bases, read in frame from the first base.